This is a list of T cell receptor beta chains from one sample in a study of cytomegalovirus exposure and HLA in healthy donors. Clones were sequenced by immunoSEQ multiplex PCR, and TCRdb holds only the in-frame ones, with some missing. Of 150,000 to 200,000 clones in the sample, approximately 80% are singletons; the top ten hold 1.5% to 2%. The sequenced material came from PBMCs. Source of these receptors: a woman aged 25 to 39 in good health and CMV-seronegative. The CDR3 runs from the conserved cysteine through the conserved F or W. A D gene is named only where the DNA matches it firmly.

CDR3 protein	V gene	J gene	D gene
CAWSAGRYEQYF	TRBV30	TRBJ2-7	-
CASSLRGDRVYGYTF	TRBV7-9	TRBJ1-2	TRBD1
CASSFTGTAYGYTF	TRBV7-9	TRBJ1-2	TRBD1
CASSPARTERAYEQYF	TRBV7-2	TRBJ2-7	-
CASSLTRTDSPLHF	TRBV7-8	TRBJ1-6	-
CASNPAQGYNEQFF	TRBV28	TRBJ2-1	-
CASRRGGPRVSEAFF	TRBV7-2	TRBJ1-1	-
CASSYAATYEQYF	TRBV6-5	TRBJ2-7	-
CASSESGWSYEQYF	TRBV2	TRBJ2-7	-
CASNTGENEKLFF	TRBV2	TRBJ1-4	-
CASSQPDPDRDIEEGNTEAFF	TRBV23-1	TRBJ1-1	TRBD1
CAWSLSANTEAFF	TRBV30	TRBJ1-1	-
CASSVGRGRHEQYF	TRBV9	TRBJ2-7	TRBD2
CASSLGHGTSGFHNEQFF	TRBV7-9	TRBJ2-1	TRBD2
CASSLRRETQYF	TRBV7-6	TRBJ2-5	-
CAISDPYRDRAPSYGYTF	TRBV10-3	TRBJ1-2	TRBD1
CASSDMGRGNSPLHF	TRBV2	TRBJ1-6	-
CASSLARGEQYF	TRBV7-6	TRBJ2-7	TRBD2
CASSLGGDGELFF	TRBV11-3	TRBJ2-2	-